Shown below are 30 T cell receptor beta chains from a single sample sequenced in a study of cytomegalovirus exposure and HLA in healthy donors. Primers for the PCR totalled 60 Vbeta and 13 Jbeta. Here immunoSEQ multiplex PCR was the method, and the copy in TCRdb shows in-frame clones only, minus some. The table records roughly 92,000 clones, under 90% of them present only once. Sequenced sample: PBMCs. The receptors originated from a woman aged 65 to 85 in good health and CMV-seropositive.

The V and J genes are TRBV9 and TRBJ2-5, with 8 bases that match TRBD1. Germline V gives CDR1 SGDLS, CDR2 YYNGEE. This CDR3 has 14 residues. With V trimmed by 4 bases and J by 4 bases, 6 bases remained unmatched. The CDR3 loop reads CASSRDRGAETQYF. DNA of the CDR3: TGTGCCAGCAGCCGCGACAGGGGCGCAGAGACCCAGTACTTC.

V is TRBV5-1 and J is TRBJ2-3; D ambiguous. The CDR3 is made up of 12 amino acids. Between the trimmed V and J ends, which lost 4 bases and 6 bases, there was a span of 9 bases. CDR1 SGHRS and CDR2 YFSETQ come from the germline V gene. DNA of the CDR3: TGCGCCAGCAGCCTAGTTAGGGATACGCAGTATTTT. As protein: CASSLVRDTQYF.

The chain uses TRBV27 and TRBJ1-2; 7 nucleotides agree with TRBD1. V lost 4 bases to trimming and J lost 2 bases; unmatched junction nucleotides: 4. This CDR3 contains 14 residues. Germline V lookup: CDR1 MNHEY, CDR2 SMNVEV (reference sequence). The CDR3 region is CASSYRQGNYGYTF. In DNA form, the CDR3 reads TGTGCCAGCAGTTACCGACAGGGAAACTATGGCTACACCTTC.

The chain is built from TRBV9 and TRBJ1-1; maybe TRBD1 (6 bases). Per the germline V gene, CDR1 is SGDLS and CDR2 is YYNGEE. The CDR3 loop spans 14 amino acids. The V end was cut by 0 bases, the J end by 1 base, with 7 bases between. The CDR3 bases are TGTGCCAGCAGCGTAGTAGGGGGGAACACTGAAGCTTTCTTT. Translated: CASSVVGGNTEAFF. Variable domain in full (rest from reference TRBV9 and TRBJ1-1): DSGVTQTPKHLITATGQRVTLRCSPRSGDLSVYWYQQSLDQGLQFLIQYYNGEERAKGNILERFSAQQFPDLHSELNLSSLELGDSALYFCASSVVGGNTEAFFGQGTRLTVV.

The chain employs TRBV5-3 and TRBJ2-3; 8 bases match TRBD2. TRBV5-3 is an ORF for which the function is uncertain. The V segment lost 0 bases and the J segment 2 bases; nucleotides outside the gene matches: 2. The CDR3 runs to 15 residues. The CDR3 sequence: CARSLVAGYTDTQYF. The CDR3 bases are TGTGCCAGAAGCTTGGTAGCGGGATACACAGATACGCAGTATTTT.

The V call is TRBV6-6, the J call TRBJ2-7, with 8 positions matching TRBD1. The CDR3 consists of 15 residues. The V segment lost 0 bases and the J segment 5 bases; nucleotides outside the gene matches: 6. Germline assignment: CDR1 MNHNY and CDR2 SVGAGI (reference sequence). The CDR3 loop is CASSYSTQGVDEQYF. The DNA of the CDR3 is TGTGCCAGCAGTTACTCGACACAGGGGGTCGACGAGCAGTACTTC.

A note on this clone: A junction boundary mismatches the germline segment, possibly from a read error. The V gene is TRBV10-3, the J gene TRBJ1-6; 9 nucleotides align to TRBD1. Germline-derived CDR1 and CDR2 are ENHRY and SYGVKD. The CDR3 is 14 residues long. As DNA, the CDR3 is TGTGCCATCAGAACAGGGGGCTATAGTTCACCCCTCCACTTT. Protein: CAIRTGGYSSPLHF.

V and J are TRBV5-4 and TRBJ2-7; a weak D match, TRBD2 (7 bases). Germline lookup yields CDR1 SGHNT and CDR2 YYREEE (reference sequence). The CDR3 has 15 residues. V was pared by 3 bases and J by 3 bases, with 16 bases between. CDR3 bases: TGTGCCAGCAGCTCGCGGGGGAGGGGGGTCTACGAGCAGTACTTC. This gives the protein CASSSRGRGVYEQYF.

This clone has a single count. This sample includes further DNA sequences coding for the same CDR3. The V call is TRBV18, the J call TRBJ1-1; D unresolved. The CDR3 spans 14 residues. The V gene's germline CDR1 is KGHSH and CDR2 LQKENI. Trimming shortened V by 2 bases and J by 0 bases, and 7 bases separated the two germline ends. The CDR3 here is CASSPANMNTEAFF. The CDR3 DNA is TGTGCCAGCTCACCAGCAAACATGAACACTGAAGCTTTCTTT. Combining the CDR3 with reference TRBV18 and TRBJ1-1 gives the whole variable domain NAGVMQNPRHLVRRRGQEARLRCSPMKGHSHVYWYRQLPEEGLKFMVYLQKENIIDESGMPKERFSAEFPKEGPSILRIQQVVRGDSAAYFCASSPANMNTEAFFGQGTRLTVV.

Only a few counts were recorded for this clone. The chain carries TRBV29-1 and TRBJ2-5; D perhaps matches TRBD1 (6 bases). Per germline, CDR1 SQVTM and CDR2 ANQGSEA. V was pared by 7 bases and J by 4 bases, with 16 bases between. CDR3 size: 13 residues. The CDR3 coding sequence is TGCAGCGCCCCCCTCACAGGGCTAGAGACCCAGTACTTC. As protein: CSAPLTGLETQYF.

V usage is TRBV2 and J usage is TRBJ1-2, with 7 bases identical to TRBD1. This CDR3 has 12 residues. J gave up 8 bases and V 7 bases, and 7 bases lay outside the gene matches. Per the germline V gene, CDR1 is SNHLY and CDR2 is FYNNEI. The CDR3 DNA sequence: TGTGCCAGCAATACAGGGGATGGCGGCTACACCTTC. Protein sequence: CASNTGDGGYTF.

The V and J genes are TRBV5-1 and TRBJ2-1; 7 bases line up with TRBD2. Germline V lookup: CDR1 SGHRS, CDR2 YFSETQ. The junction had 9 bases not matched to a gene; V was cut back by 4 bases and J by 5 bases. This CDR3 has 15 residues. The CDR3 DNA follows: TGCGCCAGCAGCCCAAGAGGGCGGGAGAACAATGAGCAGTTCTTC. This translates into CASSPRGRENNEQFF.

This clone was found a few times. The V gene is TRBV27, the J gene TRBJ1-1; D gene unclear. This CDR3 is built from 14 residues. Germline V gene lookup returns CDR1 MNHEY and CDR2 SMNVEV (reference sequence). V dropped 7 bases and J dropped 0 bases, with 12 bases sitting between them. The CDR3 reads CASTPTALNTEAFF. The CDR3 DNA follows: TGTGCCAGCACCCCAACAGCTTTGAACACTGAAGCTTTCTTT.

The chain combines TRBV28 with TRBJ1-4; TRBD1 agrees at 8 bases. This CDR3 has 15 residues. CDR1 and CDR2 (germline): MDHEN, SYDVKM. With 5 bases clipped from V and 7 bases from J, the junction kept 9 bases outside the gene matches. The CDR3 loop is CASSPQGALGEKLFF. CDR3 sequence (DNA): TGTGCCAGCAGTCCGCAGGGGGCTTTAGGTGAAAAACTGTTTTTT.

V and J are TRBV7-2 and TRBJ2-7, with 7 bases identical to TRBD1. The CDR3 consists of 14 residues. Germline V gene lookup returns CDR1 SGHTA and CDR2 FQGNSA. With V trimmed by 1 base and J by 6 bases, 6 bases remained unmatched. CDR3 residues: CASSLGNTGAEQYF. CDR3 in DNA: TGTGCCAGCAGCTTAGGAAATACAGGGGCCGAGCAGTACTTC.

V and J are TRBV4-1 and TRBJ1-2; no clear D. The CDR3 is 15 amino acids. The germline V gene has CDR1 MGHRA and CDR2 YSYEKL. Trimming removed 0 bases from V and 0 bases from J, with 8 bases in between. CDR3 amino acids: CASSQDRDSNYGYTF. The CDR3, as DNA: TGCGCCAGCAGCCAAGATCGGGATTCTAACTATGGCTACACCTTC.

The V call is TRBV7-2, the J call TRBJ2-2; D is possibly TRBD2 (5 bases). Germline values: CDR1 SGHTA, CDR2 FQGNSA. The V and J ends lost 5 bases and 0 bases respectively, with 13 bases between them. The CDR3 totals 16 residues. The CDR3 DNA reads as TGTGCCAGCAGCCCCCTCCCCGGGGCGAACACCGGGGAGCTGTTTTTT. This sequence encodes CASSPLPGANTGELFF.

This clone was picked up a small number of times. The V and J genes are TRBV6-6 and TRBJ2-7; D may be TRBD2 (7 bases). V lost 5 bases to trimming and J lost 4 bases, with 12 bases between them. The CDR3 length is 13 residues. The V gene's germline CDR1 is MNHNY and CDR2 SVGAGI (reference sequence). CDR3 sequence (DNA): TGTGCCAGCAGTCTGGGAGGGGGATACGAGCAGTACTTC. It codes for CASSLGGGYEQYF.

This clone was counted between two and nine times. Compared with germline, one end of the junction differs, possibly owing to a read error. V is TRBV19 and J is TRBJ2-1, with D hard to call. Germline CDR1 LNHDA, CDR2 SQIVND (reference sequence). The length of the CDR3 is 15 residues. DNA of the CDR3: TGTGCCAGTAGCATAGGCCACTCCCTCTACAATGAGCAGTTCTTC. It encodes CASSIGHSLYNEQFF. The full variable domain, in which reference TRBV19 and TRBJ2-1 provide the parts outside the CDR3, is DGGITQSPKYLFRKEGQNVTLSCEQNLNHDAMYWYRQDPGQGLRLIYYSQIVNDFQKGDIAEGYSVSREKKESFPLTVTSAQKNPTAFYLCASSIGHSLYNEQFFGPGTRLTVL.

The CDR3 nucleotides read TGTGCCAGCAGCATACAGGGGTTCGATGAAAAACTGTTTTTT. Amino acids: CASSIQGFDEKLFF. V is TRBV7-2 and J is TRBJ1-4; 7 bases match TRBD1. V lost 5 bases and J lost 6; bases outside the gene matches: 6. Germline-derived CDR1 and CDR2 are SGHTA and FQGNSA. This CDR3 has 14 amino acids.

The J gene is TRBJ1-1, the V gene TRBV14; 10 bases agree with TRBD1. There are 17 residues in the CDR3. Germline V gives CDR1 SGHDN, CDR2 FVKESK. The ends lost 0 bases at V and 3 bases at J; junction bases unmatched: 7. In DNA form, the CDR3 reads TGTGCCAGCAGCCAAGAGAGGGGACAGGGGTTAGACACTGAAGCTTTCTTT. This encodes CASSQERGQGLDTEAFF.

In this sample, this clone turned up once. The chain joins TRBV28 to TRBJ2-2; 7 positions agree with TRBD1. The CDR3 covers 16 residues. The trim removed 5 bases at V and 0 bases at J, leaving 6 bases unmatched. The germline V gene has CDR1 MDHEN and CDR2 SYDVKM. The CDR3 nucleotides are TGTGCCAGCAGTCCCTGGACAGGTTCGAACACCGGGGAGCTGTTTTTT. This gives the protein CASSPWTGSNTGELFF.

This clone is a singleton in its sample. This chain joins TRBV28 and TRBJ2-2; TRBD1 matches at 9 bases. The CDR3 is 17 amino acids. J gave up 6 bases and V 4 bases, and 12 bases lay outside the gene matches. CDR1 is MDHEN, CDR2 SYDVKM, per germline. The CDR3 region is CASSSSRDRVWAGELFF. The CDR3, as DNA: TGTGCCAGCAGTTCCTCCCGGGACAGGGTATGGGCCGGGGAGCTGTTTTTT.

The CDR3 reads CASSSTSGSSYEQYF. In DNA, the CDR3 is TGTGCCAGCTCATCGACTAGCGGGAGCTCCTACGAGCAGTACTTC. The chain joins TRBV18 to TRBJ2-7; 12 positions match TRBD2. From germline, CDR1 is KGHSH and CDR2 LQKENI. V dropped 5 bases and J dropped 0; count of bases not matched to a gene: 2. This CDR3 has 15 residues.

The chain uses TRBV10-3 and TRBJ2-5, with a tentative D call TRBD2 (6 bases). Deletions cut 0 bases from V and 2 bases from J, with 13 bases between. Germline values: CDR1 ENHRY, CDR2 SYGVKD. The CDR3 is 16 amino acids. The CDR3 DNA reads TGTGCCATCAGTGAGTCGAGGACTAAGCTTCAAGAGACCCAGTACTTC. Translating gives CAISESRTKLQETQYF.

This sequence joins TRBV5-6 and TRBJ2-7; 13 nucleotides line up with TRBD2. CDR1 is SGHDT and CDR2 is YYEEEE in the germline V gene. Trimming cost V 2 bases and J 0 bases; bases outside gene matches: 2. The CDR3 totals 16 residues. The CDR3 region is CASSFRTSGSSYEQYF. CDR3 nucleotide sequence: TGTGCCAGCAGCTTTAGGACTAGCGGGAGCTCCTACGAGCAGTACTTC. The entire variable domain, with the rest obtained from reference TRBV5-6 and TRBJ2-7, is as follows: DAGVTQSPTHLIKTRGQQVTLRCSPKSGHDTVSWYQQALGQGPQFIFQYYEEEERQRGNFPDRFSGHQFPNYSSELNVNALLLGDSALYLCASSFRTSGSSYEQYFGPGTRLTVT.

This clone came up many times. The chain couples TRBV12-5 to TRBJ2-3, with 7 bases fitting TRBD2. Germline V gene data show CDR1 as LGHNT and CDR2 as FRNRAP. Germline trimming cut 4 bases from V and 2 bases from J; bases unmatched to any gene: 6. CDR3 size: 15 residues. The CDR3 sequence: CASGSGLRTTDTQYF. CDR3 coding DNA: TGTGCTAGTGGTTCGGGACTACGTACCACAGATACGCAGTATTTT.

In this sample, this clone turned up once. The chain has TRBV4-3 and TRBJ2-1; D is possibly TRBD2 (6 bases). Between the trimmed V and J ends, which lost 0 bases and 4 bases, there was a span of 16 bases. The V gene's germline CDR1 is LGHNA and CDR2 YSLEER. The CDR3 spans 17 residues. The CDR3: CASSQERAAGWYNEQFF. The CDR3 nucleotides are TGCGCCAGCAGCCAAGAAAGGGCGGCGGGGTGGTACAATGAGCAGTTCTTC.

The chain links TRBV5-1 to TRBJ2-4; TRBD1 agrees at 7 bases. Per germline, CDR1 SGHRS and CDR2 YFSETQ. J gave up 3 bases and V 4 bases, and 13 bases lay outside the gene matches. The CDR3 sequence is 17 residues long. CDR3 DNA sequence: TGCGCCAGCAGCCCGCTCACCACAGGGGACGGCAAAAACATTCAGTACTTC. Translation: CASSPLTTGDGKNIQYF.

This clone has just a few counts. For the CDR3, the DNA is TGTGCTAGTGGTTGGCGGAATGACTCTCTTTCTTATGGCTACACCTTC. Protein: CASGWRNDSLSYGYTF. The chain is built from TRBV12-5 and TRBJ1-2, with D unclear. The CDR3 extends over 16 amino acids. Germline V gene lookup returns CDR1 LGHNT and CDR2 FRNRAP. V was pared by 4 bases and J by 5 bases, with 20 bases between.